Reported below is one T cell receptor beta chain. Germline V lookup: CDR1 SGHDT, CDR2 YYEEEE. This CDR3 comprises 14 residues. Between the trimmed V and J ends, which lost 4 bases and 1 base, there was a span of 10 bases. Produced via immunoSEQ multiplex PCR; TCRdb's table is partial and in-frame only. Here the sample spans about 300,000 clones, roughly three quarters being singletons. The data were taken from a study of cytotoxic CD8 clonotypes in ibrutinib-treated CLL. The sequenced sample was PBMCs, obtained at disease progression, from a patient treated with ibrutinib. The chain carries TRBV5-6 and TRBJ2-3, with a tentative D call TRBD2 (6 bases). The sequence derives from a human donor with chronic lymphocytic leukemia. The CDR3 DNA reads TGTGCCAGCAGCCCGGACTACGGCACAGATACGCAGTATTTT. It encodes CASSPDYGTDTQYF.